This T cell receptor beta chain was identified during a study of shared clonotypes between healthy human individuals (dated by TCRdb to 2020 to 2022). Notes on the research overall: The cohort comprised two women and a few men aged 18 to 49 years. Per donor, leukapheresis produced somewhere between about 0.8 and 9 billion PBMCs. For each donor, CD4 naive and CD4 memory were each run on three plates, CD8 naive on two plates, and CD8 memory on one plate. To increase sequencing depth and limit assay-specific biases, TCR repertoire library preparation and sequencing were carried out by different laboratories using diverse techniques. To estimate repertoire size and how much clonotype sharing occurs between individuals, the study deeply sequenced the blood TCR repertoires of a handful of healthy adults. Findings and caveats that apply to the study as a whole: Rarefaction of sorted-subset datasets indicated incomplete sequencing despite the large sequencing depth. Because the study included only a small number of donors, the genetic and exposure-history diversity represented was limited. Pairwise subsampling led to the expectation that sequencing depth would affect the degree of clonotype sharing among donors. About 4.5% of naive CD4, around 3.5% of naive CD8, 2% to 2.5% of memory CD4, and over 0.35% of memory CD8 clonotypes were shared across four donors. Clonotypes shared by all four sorted-subset donors showed higher generation probabilities than non-shared clonotypes. Naive subsets generally had larger estimated clonotype richness than memory subsets. Sampling was restricted to blood, and TCR repertoires in tissues likely differ from the TCR repertoires found in blood.

This clone was seen a single time. Its recognized antigen is unknown. Base qualities are not at hand, and no much larger clone is one base apart. The donors were healthy, HIV-negative adults with no recently reported acute infections or vaccinations. Only Caucasian adults living in Nashville, Tennessee, USA were represented among the donors. Magnetic negative selection was used to enrich CD4+ T cells, after which naive cells were positively selected on CD45RA and the negative fraction became the memory subset. Blood was collected by leukapheresis, and PBMCs were isolated by Ficoll-Histopaque density gradient centrifugation and then cryopreserved in liquid nitrogen vapor phase. Analytical flow cytometry was used to check the purity and quantity of every magnetically sorted T cell population. From each sorted fraction, genomic DNA was isolated and quantified by UV absorbance on a Nanodrop 2000c. CDR1 and CDR2 are read off the germline V gene (reference sequence) as LNHDA and SQIVND. Trimming takes 3 bases from V and 1 base from J, and the germline ends sit 8 bases apart. Counted from cysteine to phenylalanine, this CDR3 has 14 amino acids. The entry retains the CDR3 DNA only, 42 bases that are in frame from base 1.

TCR CDR3 regions were amplified from genomic DNA by multiplex PCR using the deep immunoSEQ assay. Extracted genomic DNA from each cell subset was spread evenly across all wells of several immunoSEQ 96-well plates, with each plate serving as a replicate. For sorted subsets, 150 to 250 ng genomic DNA, equal to 25,000 to 35,000 T cell genomes, was loaded into each replicate PCR. Purified libraries were measured with a Qubit 3.0 fluorometer, size-checked on a Bioanalyzer 2100, and measured again with the KAPA Library Quantification kit. Every immunoSEQ 96-well plate was sequenced on a separate single-read 150-cycle Illumina NextSeq 550 flow cell. The source study handled its data this way. Because the immunoSEQ output held only junctional sequences and lacked quality scores, the filtering could not match the filtering applied to full-length reads. To assign V/J genes and CDR3, sequences were annotated using PyIR, a Python wrapper for IgBLAST v1.9, with IMGT germline references. Reads were filtered out if the reads had weak V/J assignments (E-value above 1e-6), no CDR3, stop codons, out-of-frame junctions, or ambiguous translated residues. V3J clonotypes were defined as sequences sharing an identical inferred V gene, J gene, and CDR3 amino acid sequence. To compute the percentage overlap between repertoires, the number of shared unique clonotypes was divided by the size of the smaller repertoire. RTK rarefaction, the Chao1 estimator, and Recon v2.1 estimates of unobserved clonotypes were used to assess repertoire richness. Generation probabilities for all TCRbeta clonotypes obtained by the gDNA method from a handful of donors were computed using OLGA. Not all clones reach the TCRdb copy of this immuneACCESS table, which keeps in-frame sequences only. Checked studies attribute under half of the gap to unresolved V genes and leave the rest unexplained. That table supplies the V and J calls and clone size; D and trimming were determined from the DNA. In all, the sample holds millions of clones, and about 95% of those were seen once. Clones ranked in the top ten supply 0.13% of the sample.

The receptor was derived from a man between 18 and 35 years old in good health. Sequenced: naive CD4+ T cells sorted from blood. The cell subset or site label, as the study defines it: CD45RA+ positively selected. The chain uses TRBV19 and TRBJ2-3; the D segment could be TRBD1, given 5 matching bases. The CDR3 protein sequence reads: CASSISTGTDTQYF. The nucleotide sequence is TGTGCCAGTAGTATCTCGACAGGCACAGATACGCAGTATTTT.